The 18 T cell receptor beta chains given below trace back to one sample, sequenced in a study of T cells in women clearing cervical HPV infection. Clones were read by immunoSEQ multiplex PCR, and TCRdb kept only the in-frame ones, dropping some. This repertoire includes about 31,000 clones. Sequenced input: blood buffy coat. The receptors shown here come from a woman between 18 and 69 years old with a cervical HPV16 infection that either progressed to CIN3+ or cleared (not recorded which).

Of note for this clone: The read terminates 3 residues before the CDR3 end, so the remaining end is supplied by the germline J gene. J is TRBJ1-1 and V is TRBV6-2 or TRBV6-3; TRBD1 matches 7 bases. The CDR3 runs 16 residues. V lost 5 bases, J lost 0 bases, and 9 bases stayed unmatched. CDR1 is MNHEY, CDR2 SVGEGT, per germline. The CDR3 sequence is CASSTPGQRLNTEAFF. The CDR3 bases that were read are TGTGCCAGCAGTACACCGGGACAGCGTTTGAACACTGAA.

About this clone itself: The CDR3 end falls 3 residues outside the read, so it is completed with the germline J gene. V is TRBV10-3 and J is TRBJ2-1; D is unresolved. This CDR3 contains 12 residues. CDR1 is ENHRY, CDR2 SYGVKD, per germline. V was clipped by 2 bases and J by 7 bases, with 6 bases between them. CDR3 bases read: TGTGCCATCAGTGAGAGCAAGAATGAG. It yields the protein CAISESKNE. The full-length CDR3 reads as CAISESKNEQFF.

Of note for this clone: The CDR3 end lies 3 residues beyond the end of the read and is filled in from the germline J gene. The chain carries TRBV30 and TRBJ1-5; the D is unclear. CDR3 length: 14 residues. Germline V CDR1 and CDR2: GTSNPN, SVGIG (reference sequence). The V gene lost 0 bases and the J gene lost 4 bases, with 10 bases spanning the gap. CDR3 amino acids: CAWSVRSGNQPQHF. CDR3 bases read: TGTGCCTGGAGTGTACGTTCCGGTAATCAGCCC. Drawing the rest from reference TRBV30 and TRBJ1-5, the complete variable domain is SQTIHQWPATLVQPVGSPLSLECTVEGTSNPNLYWYRQAAGRGLQLLFYSVGIGQISSEVPQNLSASRPQDRQFILSSKKLLLSDSGFYLCAWSVRSGNQPQHFGDGTRLSIL.

Comments on this clone: At one boundary the junction diverges from the germline segment, which might be a read error. The read stops 3 residues short of the end of the CDR3; the missing end is completed from the germline J gene. This same CDR3 is encoded by further DNA sequences in the sample. The V call is TRBV5-1, the J call TRBJ1-2; TRBD1 agrees at 10 bases. The CDR3 covers 15 residues. Germline CDR1 is SGHRS and CDR2 is YFSETQ. CDR3 in amino acids: CASSLGTGGQDGYTF. The CDR3 bases that were read are TGCGCCAGCAGCTTGGGGACAGGGGGACAGGATGGA.

On this clone itself: The read finishes 3 residues shy of the CDR3 end, and the germline J gene is used to complete it. The chain is built from TRBV2 and TRBJ1-1; D ambiguous. The CDR3 is 15 amino acids. CDR1 and CDR2 from the germline V gene are SNHLY and FYNNEI. Trimming took 7 bases from V and 0 from J, leaving 15 bases between them. The sequenced part of the CDR3 DNA is TGTGCCAGCACCTCAGCTACGGGTATGAACACTGAA. Translated, it gives CASTSATGMNTE. The whole CDR3 sequence reads CASTSATGMNTEAFF.

Details on this clone: Read sequence stops 3 residues before the CDR3 end, and the germline J gene provides the missing end. The rearrangement uses TRBV5-5 and TRBJ2-2; D unclear. This CDR3 is 14 amino acids long. CDR1 is SGHKS and CDR2 is YYEKEE in the germline V gene (reference sequence). Incomplete CDR3 DNA: TGTGCCAGCAGCTTGGGTCAGATGCAGGAAAAG. It encodes CASSLGQMQEK. The complete CDR3 sequence is CASSLGQMQEKLFF.

In the case of this clone: The CDR3 extends 3 residues past the end of the read, so its final part is completed from the germline J gene. V usage is TRBV20-1 and J usage is TRBJ2-3; 11 bases match TRBD2. J lost 7 bases, V lost 5 bases, and 5 bases had no gene match. CDR1 and CDR2 (germline): DFQATT, SNEGSKA (reference sequence). CDR3 size: 13 residues. The covered CDR3 bases are TGCAGTGCTTTAGCGGGGGGGCCAAATACG. It is translated as CSALAGGPNT. The full CDR3 sequence reads CSALAGGPNTQYF.

Of note for this clone: With the read ending 3 residues before the CDR3 end, the germline J gene is used to fill in that end. The genes are TRBV2 and TRBJ2-7, with 10 bases identical to TRBD1. Germline CDR1 and CDR2: SNHLY and FYNNEI. The CDR3 consists of 14 residues. V trimming: 3 bases; J trimming: 4 bases; junction bases outside the gene matches: 3. The CDR3 reads CASSERDRGYEQYF. The sequenced part of the CDR3 DNA is TGTGCCAGCAGTGAGCGGGACAGGGGATACGAG.

As for this clone: Sequencing ends 3 residues short of the CDR3 end; the germline J gene provides the rest. The J gene is TRBJ2-1, the V gene TRBV7-9; D is perhaps TRBD2 (5 bases). Germline CDR1 reads SEHNR; CDR2 reads FQNEAQ (reference sequence). V lost 5 bases, J lost 9 bases, and 14 bases lay in between. This CDR3 comprises 13 residues. CDR3 in amino acids: CASSQSGSFEQFF. The covered CDR3 bases are TGTGCCAGCAGCCAATCGGGGAGTTTTGAG.

Comment on this clone: The read ends 3 residues shy of where the CDR3 ends; the end is completed using the germline J gene. V and J are TRBV7-3 and TRBJ2-3; 8 bases line up with TRBD1. This CDR3 has 15 residues. Trimming cost V 5 bases and J 1 base; bases outside gene matches: 5. CDR1 is SGHTA and CDR2 is FQGTGA in the germline V gene. CDR3 DNA, as far as it was read: TGTGCCAGCAGCCTACAGGGGGTTGGCACAGATACG. It codes for CASSLQGVGTDT. The full CDR3 protein reads CASSLQGVGTDTQYF.

Concerning this clone: The sequenced fragment ends 3 residues before the CDR3 boundary, so the rest is inferred from the germline J gene. The chain joins TRBV20-1 to TRBJ2-3; no reliable D call. The CDR3 sequence is 12 residues long. The germline V gene has CDR1 DFQATT and CDR2 SNEGSKA (reference sequence). The CDR3 region is CSASFSNQPQYF. CDR3 bases read: TGCAGTGCTAGCTTTAGCAATCAGCCG.

The CDR3 here is CASSLTPGTGGYTF. CDR3 bases read: TGTGCCAGCAGCTTAACGCCTGGGACAGGTGGC. The chain has TRBV7-3 and TRBJ1-2, with 8 bases identical to TRBD1. The observed sequence ends 3 residues before the CDR3 terminus, with the missing tail filled in from the germline J gene. V gave up 0 bases and J gave up 7 bases; unmatched junction bases: 4. CDR3 length: 14 amino acids. Per germline, CDR1 SGHTA and CDR2 FQGTGA.

Note on this clone: The read terminates 3 residues before the CDR3 end, so the remaining end is supplied by the germline J gene. J is TRBJ2-2 and V is TRBV7-3, with a tentative D call TRBD2 (6 bases). The CDR3 has 14 amino acids. Trimming took off 5 bases at V and 4 bases at J, with 11 bases between the two ends. Looked up from germline, CDR1 is SGHTA and CDR2 is FQGTGA. CDR3 in amino acids: CASSKGTATGELFF. CDR3 DNA (partial): TGTGCCAGCAGCAAAGGGACTGCCACCGGGGAG.

Concerning this clone: The read falls 3 residues short of the CDR3 end, and the missing part is taken from the germline J gene. Other DNA sequences in the sample encode the same CDR3. This chain joins TRBV5-1 and TRBJ2-2, with TRBD2 matching 11 bases. The germline V gene has CDR1 SGHRS and CDR2 YFSETQ. The CDR3 runs 18 residues. The junction had 14 bases not matched to a gene; V was cut back by 5 bases and J by 5 bases. The part of the CDR3 DNA that was read is TGCGCCAGCAGATTTAAAGGGACTAGCGGCCTTTGGACCGGGGAG. Encoded protein: CASRFKGTSGLWTGE. The whole CDR3 reads CASRFKGTSGLWTGELFF. Combining the CDR3 with reference TRBV5-1 and TRBJ2-2 gives the whole variable domain KAGVTQTPRYLIKTRGQQVTLSCSPISGHRSVSWYQQTPGQGLQFLFEYFSETQRNKGNFPGRFSGRQFSNSRSEMNVSTLELGDSALYLCASRFKGTSGLWTGELFFGEGSRLTVL.

Of note for this clone: Sequencing ends 3 residues short of the CDR3 end; the germline J gene provides the rest. The rearrangement joins TRBV20-1 to TRBJ1-1; D is possibly TRBD1 (5 bases). The CDR3 is made up of 14 amino acids. CDR1 is DFQATT, CDR2 SNEGSKA, per germline (reference sequence). V lost 5 bases to trimming and J lost 1 base, with 14 bases between them. This chain's CDR3 is CSALILTANTEAFF. The sequenced CDR3 bases are TGCAGTGCTCTTATCTTGACAGCGAACACTGAA.

The sequenced CDR3 bases are TGTGCCAGCACTCCGGAGCCAGGGCGCTACGGGTTCTATGGC. This encodes CASTPEPGRYGFYG. The whole CDR3 is CASTPEPGRYGFYGYTF. This chain connects TRBV6-2 or TRBV6-3 to TRBJ1-2; D perhaps matches TRBD1 (5 bases). The read ends 3 residues early relative to the CDR3; the germline J gene fills the gap. Germline lookup yields CDR1 MNHEY and CDR2 SVGEGT. V lost 7 bases and J lost 4, with 25 bases in between. The CDR3 spans 17 residues.

In regard to this clone: The CDR3 extends 3 residues past the end of the read, so its final part is completed from the germline J gene. This chain joins TRBV4-1 and TRBJ1-2; TRBD1 is a possible D gene (5 bases). Germline V gene lookup returns CDR1 MGHRA and CDR2 YSYEKL. The CDR3 has 16 amino acids. Deletions cut 0 bases from V and 5 bases from J, with 16 bases between. This chain's CDR3 is CASSQDRGRALYGYTF. CDR3 bases read: TGCGCCAGCAGCCAAGATAGGGGCAGGGCCTTATATGGC.

Incomplete CDR3 DNA: TGTGCCAGTAGTTACGGGGGTTTAGGAGAGACG. Translation gives CASSYGGLGET. The CDR3 in full is CASSYGGLGETQYF. The genes are TRBV19 and TRBJ2-3; tentative D call: TRBD2 (6 bases). The missing CDR3 end, 3 residues past where the read stops, is filled in from the germline J gene. This CDR3 spans 14 amino acids. Germline V gene data show CDR1 as LNHDA and CDR2 as SQIVND (reference sequence).